The table lists the clone carrying this TCR beta chain with a few counts. This entry is derived from a study of T cells after yellow fever vaccination. Study overall: Fractions low in cell number were prepared with SMART-Seq v4 Ultra Low Input.

V trimming: 7 bases; J trimming: 1 base; junction bases outside the gene matches: 11. The CDR3 is made up of 17 amino acids. CDR1 is LNHDA, CDR2 SQIVND, per germline (reference sequence). TCRdb re-called the 5' RACE reads through MiXCR, storing one row per CDR3 protein. The sample includes hundreds of thousands of distinct CDR3 sequences, around 21% of them seen just once. This TCR derives from a man aged 30-40 years who received the YFV17D yellow fever vaccine. The chain combines TRBV19 with TRBJ1-5; 9 bases agree with TRBD1. Material: PBMCs, obtained 15 days after the yellow fever booster vaccination. CDR3 nucleotides: TGTGCCAGTACCAGATCTTTGGGACAGGGAAGCAATCAGCCCCAGCATTTT. It is translated as CASTRSLGQGSNQPQHF.